The rows below give T cell receptor beta chains drawn from one sample of a study of blood T cell repertoires in COVID-19. Some clones are missing from TCRdb's copy, which holds only in-frame ones; the method was immunoSEQ multiplex PCR. The data show about 180,000 clones, 89% seen once. Sequencing input: PBMCs or T cells enriched from blood (not recorded which). These TCRs come from a woman in her 40s with acute COVID-19. CDR3s include the opening cysteine and the closing phenylalanine or tryptophan. D genes are given only for firm matches. Only some rows state a clone size, as once, few, many or a class for expanded clones.

clone_size: NA
j_call: TRBJ2-6
cdr3_length: 15
d_call: NA
v_call: TRBV6-6
cdr3_nt: TGTGCCACCCTACTACAGGGATCTGGGGCCAACGTCCTGACTTTC
cdr3_aa: CATLLQGSGANVLTF

clone_size: NA
j_call: TRBJ1-5
cdr3_length: 17
d_call: NA
v_call: TRBV4-2
cdr3_nt: TGTGCCAGCAGCCAAGATCCTGGAGGGACGAGCAATCAGCCCCAGCATTTT
cdr3_aa: CASSQDPGGTSNQPQHF

clone_size: NA
j_call: TRBJ2-5
cdr3_length: 14
d_call: NA
v_call: TRBV3-1/TRBV3-2
cdr3_nt: TGTGCCAGCAGCCAAGGCATAGGGGAAGAGACCCAGTACTTC
cdr3_aa: CASSQGIGEETQYF

clone_size: NA
j_call: TRBJ1-2
cdr3_length: 15
d_call: TRBD1
v_call: TRBV9
cdr3_nt: TGTGCCAGCAGCGGGTGGACAGGGGTTAACTATGGCTACACCTTC
cdr3_aa: CASSGWTGVNYGYTF

clone_size: NA
j_call: TRBJ2-3
cdr3_length: 13
d_call: TRBD2
v_call: TRBV28
cdr3_nt: TGTGCCAGCAGTTTTGGGTTGAGCGGGGGGGCCAAGTTT
cdr3_aa: CASSFGLSGGAKF

clone_size: NA
j_call: TRBJ1-2
cdr3_length: 13
d_call: NA
v_call: TRBV13
cdr3_nt: TGTGCCAGCAGCTTCAGACAGTCAAGGGGCTACACCTTC
cdr3_aa: CASSFRQSRGYTF

clone_size: NA
j_call: TRBJ2-2
cdr3_length: 15
d_call: NA
v_call: TRBV7-2
cdr3_nt: TGTGCCAGCAGCTTAGGGGGACTGTACACCGGGGAGCTGTTTTTT
cdr3_aa: CASSLGGLYTGELFF

clone_size: NA
j_call: TRBJ2-3
cdr3_length: 16
d_call: TRBD1
v_call: TRBV5-4
cdr3_nt: TGTGCCAGCAGCTTGGAGATAGGGGGCCTCACAGATACGCAGTATTTT
cdr3_aa: CASSLEIGGLTDTQYF

clone_size: once
j_call: TRBJ2-1
cdr3_length: 13
d_call: NA
v_call: TRBV5-8
cdr3_nt: TGTGCCAGCAGCTTGTCCAGGGCCCATGAGCAGTTCTTC
cdr3_aa: CASSLSRAHEQFF

clone_size: once
j_call: TRBJ2-1
cdr3_length: 16
d_call: TRBD2
v_call: TRBV18
cdr3_nt: TGTGCCAGCTCACCACAGACTAGCGGCTCCTACAATGAGCAGTTCTTC
cdr3_aa: CASSPQTSGSYNEQFF

clone_size: NA
j_call: TRBJ2-3
cdr3_length: 19
d_call: TRBD2
v_call: TRBV4-2
cdr3_nt: TGTGCCAGCAGCCAAGATCGGACTAGCGGGGGGTTCGTCGCAGATACGCAGTATTTT
cdr3_aa: CASSQDRTSGGFVADTQYF

clone_size: NA
j_call: TRBJ2-1
cdr3_length: 14
d_call: TRBD1
v_call: TRBV7-2
cdr3_nt: TGTGCCAGCAGCCCACAGGGGTCGCCGGGAGAGCAGTTCTTC
cdr3_aa: CASSPQGSPGEQFF

clone_size: NA
j_call: TRBJ1-6
cdr3_length: 14
d_call: TRBD1
v_call: TRBV28
cdr3_nt: TGTGCCAGCAGTCCCGGGACAGTGATTCAAGCCCTCCACTTT
cdr3_aa: CASSPGTVIQALHF

clone_size: NA
j_call: TRBJ2-1
cdr3_length: 12
d_call: NA
v_call: TRBV30
cdr3_nt: TGTGCCCGCCGGTACTCCAACAATGAGCAGTTCTTC
cdr3_aa: CARRYSNNEQFF

clone_size: NA
j_call: TRBJ1-5
cdr3_length: 19
d_call: NA
v_call: TRBV4-1
cdr3_nt: TGCGCCAGCAGCCCCAACTGGGTAGGGGTATATAGTGGCAATCAGCCCCAGCATTTT
cdr3_aa: CASSPNWVGVYSGNQPQHF

clone_size: NA
j_call: TRBJ2-7
cdr3_length: 15
d_call: TRBD1
v_call: TRBV25-1
cdr3_nt: TGTGCCAGCAGTGGCCCCGGGACAGGGAGAGTGGAGCAGTACTTC
cdr3_aa: CASSGPGTGRVEQYF

clone_size: NA
j_call: TRBJ2-1
cdr3_length: 14
d_call: NA
v_call: TRBV5-4
cdr3_nt: TGTGCCAGCAGCCAGGGAAAGGGTTACAATGAGCAGTTCTTC
cdr3_aa: CASSQGKGYNEQFF

clone_size: NA
j_call: TRBJ2-1
cdr3_length: 15
d_call: NA
v_call: TRBV3-1/TRBV3-2
cdr3_nt: TGTGCCAGCAGCCAAGATCGCGGACTACACAATGAGCAGTTCTTC
cdr3_aa: CASSQDRGLHNEQFF

clone_size: NA
j_call: TRBJ1-1
cdr3_length: 16
d_call: NA
v_call: TRBV18
cdr3_nt: TGTGCCAGCTCACGAAACCCGCCCCAGGGGAACACTGAAGCTTTCTTT
cdr3_aa: CASSRNPPQGNTEAFF

clone_size: once
j_call: TRBJ2-2
cdr3_length: 17
d_call: TRBD1
v_call: TRBV27
cdr3_nt: TGTGCCAGCAGTTTCTACGGGACAGGGGTTAGTGGCGGGGAGCTGTTTTTT
cdr3_aa: CASSFYGTGVSGGELFF

clone_size: NA
j_call: TRBJ1-2
cdr3_length: 13
d_call: NA
v_call: TRBV12-3/TRBV12-4
cdr3_nt: TGTGCCAGCAGCCCCGGACGGGGGTATGGCTACACCTTC
cdr3_aa: CASSPGRGYGYTF

clone_size: NA
j_call: TRBJ1-2
cdr3_length: 15
d_call: TRBD1
v_call: TRBV7-9
cdr3_nt: TGTGCCAGCAGCCCCAGGGACAGGGACAAGGAGGGCTACACCTTC
cdr3_aa: CASSPRDRDKEGYTF

clone_size: NA
j_call: TRBJ2-3
cdr3_length: 13
d_call: NA
v_call: TRBV5-8
cdr3_nt: TGTGCCAGCAGTCGGGATAGGTTGGATACGCAGTATTTT
cdr3_aa: CASSRDRLDTQYF

clone_size: once
j_call: TRBJ1-4
cdr3_length: 17
d_call: TRBD1
v_call: TRBV27
cdr3_nt: TGTGCCAGCAGTTTAAGACCAGACAGGGCCCTTAATGAAAAACTGTTTTTT
cdr3_aa: CASSLRPDRALNEKLFF

clone_size: NA
j_call: TRBJ2-7
cdr3_length: 14
d_call: NA
v_call: TRBV27
cdr3_nt: TGTGCCAGCAGTCCTCACTTGAGCTCCTACGAGCAGTACTTC
cdr3_aa: CASSPHLSSYEQYF

clone_size: NA
j_call: TRBJ1-6
cdr3_length: 15
d_call: TRBD1
v_call: TRBV6-5
cdr3_nt: TGTGCCAGCAGTTCCCGGGACAGGGTAGGTTCACCCCTCCACTTT
cdr3_aa: CASSSRDRVGSPLHF

clone_size: once
j_call: TRBJ2-7
cdr3_length: 12
d_call: NA
v_call: TRBV6-5
cdr3_nt: TGTGCCGCACCGGGGTACTCCTACGAGCAGTACTTC
cdr3_aa: CAAPGYSYEQYF

clone_size: few
j_call: TRBJ1-2
cdr3_length: 16
d_call: NA
v_call: TRBV3-1/TRBV3-2
cdr3_nt: TGTGCCAGCAGCCAAGATCTAAAGACACCCCGATATGGCTACACCTTC
cdr3_aa: CASSQDLKTPRYGYTF

clone_size: NA
j_call: TRBJ2-1
cdr3_length: 14
d_call: TRBD1
v_call: TRBV5-4
cdr3_nt: TGTGCCAGCAGCGCGGGTTTTTCAGGGGGTGAGCAGTTCTTC
cdr3_aa: CASSAGFSGGEQFF

clone_size: once
j_call: TRBJ1-2
cdr3_length: 12
d_call: TRBD1
v_call: TRBV11-2
cdr3_nt: TGTGCCAGCAGCTCGACAGGGTTTGGCTACACCTTC
cdr3_aa: CASSSTGFGYTF

clone_size: few
j_call: TRBJ2-7
cdr3_length: 13
d_call: TRBD1
v_call: TRBV18
cdr3_nt: TGTGCCAGCTCACCGAAACAGGGGGGAGAGCAGTACTTC
cdr3_aa: CASSPKQGGEQYF

clone_size: few
j_call: TRBJ2-7
cdr3_length: 14
d_call: TRBD2
v_call: TRBV5-1
cdr3_nt: TGCGCCAGCAGCCCGGGACTAGCAGCCTACGAGCAGTACTTC
cdr3_aa: CASSPGLAAYEQYF

clone_size: NA
j_call: TRBJ2-6
cdr3_length: 17
d_call: TRBD1
v_call: TRBV27
cdr3_nt: TGTGCCAGCAGCCTGGGACAGGACTTCTCTGGGGCCAACGTCCTGACTTTC
cdr3_aa: CASSLGQDFSGANVLTF

clone_size: NA
j_call: TRBJ2-4
cdr3_length: 13
d_call: NA
v_call: TRBV4-2
cdr3_nt: TGTGCCAGCAGCCAAGCTAGTTTTAACATTCAGTACTTC
cdr3_aa: CASSQASFNIQYF

clone_size: few
j_call: TRBJ1-1
cdr3_length: 13
d_call: NA
v_call: TRBV19
cdr3_nt: TGTGCCAGTACCACTACTATGAACACTGAAGCTTTCTTT
cdr3_aa: CASTTTMNTEAFF